This T cell receptor beta chain was identified during a study of cytomegalovirus exposure and HLA in healthy donors. Sequencing used immunoSEQ multiplex PCR; TCRdb keeps in-frame clones, though not all of them. The sample has about 73,000 clones; approximately 90% are singletons. CDR1 is DFQATT and CDR2 is SNEGSKA in the germline V gene (reference sequence). This CDR3 contains 11 residues. Trimming cost V 6 bases and J 4 bases, with 9 bases left between them. This chain joins TRBV20-1 and TRBJ2-5; possibly TRBD1 for D (5 bases). Sequenced input: PBMCs. The sequence was collected from a woman in her late teens or twenties in good health and CMV-seropositive. The CDR3 coding sequence is TGCAGTGCCGTAGGGGTAGAGACCCAGTACTTC. Its translation is CSAVGVETQYF.